This TCR beta chain was retrieved from a study of T cell changes during pregnancy in multiple sclerosis. Generated by immunoSEQ multiplex PCR, the TCRdb table keeps only in-frame clones and is missing some. The table includes more than 70,000 clones, 85% to 95% detected once. The germline V gene has CDR1 MGHDK and CDR2 SYGVNS. The length of the CDR3 is 14 residues. Trimming took off 4 bases at V and 9 bases at J, with 16 bases between the two ends. This clonotype was obtained from a female donor with multiple sclerosis, enrolled in a pregnancy study. Material: peripheral blood, obtained in the second trimester of pregnancy. The chain couples TRBV25-1 to TRBJ2-1; possible D gene TRBD2, 7 bases. DNA of the CDR3: TGTGCCAGCAGTGGGGGGGGCGCATACGGTGAGCAGTTCTTC. Its protein product is CASSGGGAYGEQFF.